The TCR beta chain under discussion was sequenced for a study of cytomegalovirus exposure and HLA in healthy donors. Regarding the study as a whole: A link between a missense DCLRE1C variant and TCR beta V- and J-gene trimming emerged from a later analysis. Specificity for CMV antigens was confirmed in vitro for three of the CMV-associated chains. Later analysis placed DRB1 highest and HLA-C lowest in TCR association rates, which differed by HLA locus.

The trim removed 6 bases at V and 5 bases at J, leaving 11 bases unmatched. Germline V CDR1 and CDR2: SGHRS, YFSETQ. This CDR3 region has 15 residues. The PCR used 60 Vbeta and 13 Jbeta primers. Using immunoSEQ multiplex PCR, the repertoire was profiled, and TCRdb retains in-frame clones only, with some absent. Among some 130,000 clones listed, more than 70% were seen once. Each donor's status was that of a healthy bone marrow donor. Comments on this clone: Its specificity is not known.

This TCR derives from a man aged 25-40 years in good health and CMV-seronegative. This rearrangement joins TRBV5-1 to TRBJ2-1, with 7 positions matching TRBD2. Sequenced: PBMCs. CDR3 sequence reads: CASTYTSDANNEQFF. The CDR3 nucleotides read TGCGCCAGCACCTATACTAGCGACGCAAACAATGAGCAGTTCTTC.